Shown below are 16 T cell receptor beta chains from a single sample sequenced in a study of blood T cell repertoires in COVID-19. Repertoires were generated with immunoSEQ multiplex PCR, while TCRdb's copy carries only in-frame clones and drops some. The sample contains around 78,000 clones, roughly 88% of which appear only once. Sequencing was done on a sample of peripheral blood. The receptors stem from a man aged 45-60 years with active COVID-19.

This chain links TRBV5-1 with TRBJ2-1; 7 bases are a match to TRBD1. V was clipped by 4 bases and J by 4 bases; unmatched bases: 5. The CDR3 spans 14 residues. Germline-derived CDR1 and CDR2 are SGHRS and YFSETQ. CDR3 protein: CASSVGTVYNEQFF. The CDR3 DNA reads TGCGCCAGCAGCGTCGGGACAGTTTACAATGAGCAGTTCTTC.

The rearrangement links TRBV14 to TRBJ2-7; D perhaps matches TRBD2 (5 bases). The CDR3 sequence is 14 residues long. Trimming cost V 7 bases and J 1 base, with 14 bases left between them. The germline CDR1 and CDR2 sequences are SGHDN and FVKESK. In nucleotides, the CDR3 is TGTGCCAGCAACCCGGCCGGGGTATCCTACGAGCAGTACTTC. Translated, it gives CASNPAGVSYEQYF.

This chain links TRBV18 with TRBJ1-2; 7 bases map to TRBD1. Germline CDR1 reads KGHSH; CDR2 reads LQKENI. This CDR3 region has 17 residues. V gave up 1 base and J gave up 4 bases; unmatched junction bases: 12. In nucleotides, the CDR3 is TGTGCCAGCTCACCACTGCCGAGGCAGGGACAGATCTATGGCTACACCTTC. Its protein product is CASSPLPRQGQIYGYTF.

The CDR3 loop is CASSFAGSDTEAFF. CDR3 nucleotide sequence: TGTGCCAGCAGCTTTGCGGGATCTGACACTGAAGCTTTCTTT. The chain is built from TRBV7-3 and TRBJ1-1; the D is unclear. V shed 3 bases and J shed 3 bases, with 11 bases lying between them. CDR1 SGHTA and CDR2 FQGTGA come from the germline V gene. The CDR3 is 14 amino acids.

The chain links TRBV9 to TRBJ2-5; weak D call: TRBD2 (7 bases). V dropped 4 bases and J dropped 5 bases, with 15 bases sitting between them. The germline gives CDR1 SGDLS, CDR2 YYNGEE. The CDR3 spans 14 residues. CDR3 in DNA: TGTGCCAGCAGCCGGGGGGCAGGGGAGGAGACCCAGTACTTC. This translates into CASSRGAGEETQYF.

This chain links TRBV5-8 with TRBJ2-1, with TRBD2 matching 7 bases. Germline V gene lookup returns CDR1 SGHTS and CDR2 YDEGEE. V dropped 6 bases and J dropped 0; count of bases not matched to a gene: 18. The length of the CDR3 is 19 residues. CDR3 bases: TGTGCCAGCAAGGGGCTAGGGCTAGCGGCTCTTAACTCCTACAATGAGCAGTTCTTC. It encodes CASKGLGLAALNSYNEQFF.

The chain uses TRBV19 and TRBJ2-1; D remains ambiguous. The length of the CDR3 is 15 residues. CDR1 and CDR2 from the germline V gene are LNHDA and SQIVND (reference sequence). Trimming took 3 bases from V and 6 from J, leaving 15 bases between them. CDR3 sequence reads: CASSMGRPPGNEQFF. CDR3 coding DNA: TGTGCCAGTAGTATGGGCAGGCCCCCCGGCAATGAGCAGTTCTTC.

The chain joins TRBV27 to TRBJ2-3; 10 positions agree with TRBD1. With V trimmed by 6 bases and J by 4 bases, 7 bases remained unmatched. The length of the CDR3 is 15 residues. Germline V gene lookup returns CDR1 MNHEY and CDR2 SMNVEV (reference sequence). The CDR3 bases are TGTGCCAGCAGCCCCGACAGGGGGCAAGCAGATACGCAGTATTTT. Translating gives CASSPDRGQADTQYF.

This sequence joins TRBV6-6 and TRBJ1-4; 10 positions agree with TRBD1. Germline values: CDR1 MNHNY, CDR2 SVGAGI (reference sequence). The V gene end was trimmed by 0 bases and the J gene end by 5 bases; junction bases not matched to a gene: 0. The CDR3 is made up of 15 amino acids. The CDR3 sequence is CASSYSGQGNEKLFF. CDR3 nucleotide sequence: TGTGCCAGCAGTTACTCGGGACAGGGGAATGAAAAACTGTTTTTT.

The rearrangement joins TRBV5-4 to TRBJ2-1; 10 nucleotides match TRBD2. CDR1 is SGHNT and CDR2 is YYREEE in the germline V gene (reference sequence). The CDR3 runs 15 residues. The V gene end was trimmed by 4 bases and the J gene end by 11 bases; junction bases not matched to a gene: 12. The CDR3 sequence is CASSEERGGLLKQFF. DNA of the CDR3: TGTGCCAGCAGCGAGGAGCGGGGGGGCCTCTTGAAGCAGTTCTTC.

The chain uses TRBV19 and TRBJ2-3; tentative D call: TRBD1 (5 bases). Germline assignment: CDR1 LNHDA and CDR2 SQIVND (reference sequence). The CDR3 is 14 residues long. V was pared by 7 bases and J by 3 bases, with 14 bases between. The CDR3 sequence: CASTPGRGTDTQYF. The CDR3 region has the DNA TGTGCCAGTACCCCGGGTAGGGGTACAGATACGCAGTATTTT.

The chain is built from TRBV11-2 and TRBJ2-7; TRBD2 matches 14 bases. With 5 bases clipped from V and 6 bases from J, the junction kept 6 bases outside the gene matches. Germline values: CDR1 SGHAT, CDR2 FQNNGV. This CDR3 is built from 15 residues. The CDR3 loop is CASSPQTSGGVEQYF. As DNA, the CDR3 is TGTGCCAGCAGCCCTCAGACTAGCGGGGGGGTCGAGCAGTACTTC.

The rearrangement joins TRBV18 to TRBJ1-1; 8 bases agree with TRBD1. The CDR3 has 18 residues. Germline loops: CDR1 KGHSH, CDR2 LQKENI. V was pared by 2 bases and J by 4 bases, with 15 bases of the junction left unmatched. CDR3 bases: TGTGCCAGCTCACCATTGCTTCAAACCGGGACAGGTATCACTGAAGCTTTCTTT. This encodes CASSPLLQTGTGITEAFF.

The chain recombines TRBV7-3 with TRBJ2-6, with D hard to call. V gave up 6 bases and J gave up 0 bases, with 6 bases separating them. The CDR3 loop spans 14 amino acids. CDR1 is SGHTA, CDR2 FQGTGA, per germline. DNA of the CDR3: TGTGCCAGCAGATGGAGCTCTGGGGCCAACGTCCTGACTTTC. Translating it yields CASRWSSGANVLTF.

The rearrangement joins TRBV18 to TRBJ1-5; the D is unclear. CDR3 length: 13 residues. Germline CDR1 is KGHSH and CDR2 is LQKENI. Trimming removed 6 bases from V and 0 bases from J, with 6 bases in between. The CDR3 bases are TGTGCCAGCTCTACAGATAGCAATCAGCCCCAGCATTTT. Translating gives CASSTDSNQPQHF.

The chain couples TRBV7-8 to TRBJ1-2; D ambiguous. Germline V CDR1 and CDR2: SGHVS, FQNEAQ. The CDR3 extends over 14 amino acids. Trimming left V 3 bases short and J 3 bases short, with 11 bases between. The CDR3 reads CASSFEEAYYGYTF. CDR3 bases: TGTGCCAGCAGCTTCGAGGAAGCCTACTATGGCTACACCTTC.